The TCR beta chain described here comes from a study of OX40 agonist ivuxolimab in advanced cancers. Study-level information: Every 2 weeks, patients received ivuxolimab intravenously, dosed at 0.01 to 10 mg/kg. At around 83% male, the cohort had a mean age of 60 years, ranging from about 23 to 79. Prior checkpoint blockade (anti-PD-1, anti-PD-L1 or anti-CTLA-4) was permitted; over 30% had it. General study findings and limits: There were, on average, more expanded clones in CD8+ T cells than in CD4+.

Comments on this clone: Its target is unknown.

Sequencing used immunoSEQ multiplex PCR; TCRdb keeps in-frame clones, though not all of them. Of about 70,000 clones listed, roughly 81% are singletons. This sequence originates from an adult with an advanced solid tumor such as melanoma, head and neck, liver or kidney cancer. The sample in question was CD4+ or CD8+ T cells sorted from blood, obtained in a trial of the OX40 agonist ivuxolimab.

The CDR3 bases are TGCGCCAGCAGCCTCGGGACTAGCGGGAGTGTAGATACGCAGTATTTT. Its translation is CASSLGTSGSVDTQYF. This chain uses TRBV5-1 with TRBJ2-3, with 14 bases aligning to TRBD2. Germline loops: CDR1 SGHRS, CDR2 YFSETQ. J was trimmed by 5 bases and V by 4 bases; bases with no gene match: 6. CDR3 length: 16 amino acids.